The present entry profiles one TCR beta chain with its context. Its antigen remains unknown. This sample was taken from a study of a mutant IDH1 vaccine in newly diagnosed glioma. Overall study: There were eight vaccinations for patients, given in weeks 1, 3, 5, 7, 11, 15, 19 and 23. The treated population exhibited a male proportion of roughly 60%, a female proportion of roughly 40%, and a mean age of approximately 42 years. Previous care, which was radiotherapy, temozolomide, or both, most often involved both.

The V and J ends lost 3 bases and 2 bases respectively, with 15 bases between them. Germline V CDR1 and CDR2: KGHSH, LQKENI. The CDR3 totals 16 residues. Regarding time point: week 5, during vaccination. Every vaccine dose comprised 300 ug of mutant IDH1 20-mer peptide plus topical imiquimod. New IDH1-mutant, ATRX-lost WHO grade 3 or 4 astrocytomas occurred in donors. Sequenced by immunoSEQ multiplex PCR; TCRdb stores in-frame clones only, minus some. The data hold roughly 60,000 clones, with about 86% observed a single time. The chain has TRBV18 and TRBJ2-3, with a tentative D call TRBD1 (5 bases). The source material was PBMCs, sampled from a glioma patient whose treatment included an IDH1 peptide vaccine. The source of this sequence is a woman in her forties or fifties with glioma. In DNA, the CDR3 is TGTGCCAGCTCACCTAGTGGGGCTAGATTCACAGATACGCAGTATTTT. Translated: CASSPSGARFTDTQYF.